Sequencing of this T cell receptor (beta chain) was carried out in a study of CD8 T cells in ankylosing spondylitis. Study outcomes and limitations: About eight highly homologous variants made up a TCR beta motif that seemed to typify ankylosing spondylitis blood. In reactive arthritis synovial fluid and blood, some motif variants had been reported before. The authors reported significant enrichment of disease-linked clones in matched ankylosing spondylitis synovial fluid.

The V segment lost 6 bases and the J segment 2 bases; nucleotides outside the gene matches: 7. Germline V CDR1 and CDR2: MNHNS, SASEGT. The CDR3 runs 14 residues. Preparation of TCR beta libraries was done by quantitative 5'-RACE with molecular barcodes. Via MiXCR, TCRdb re-called the 5' RACE reads, giving one row per CDR3 protein. The table has 150,000 to 250,000 distinct CDR3 sequences, roughly 13% seen once; the top ten hold about 15%. Worth noting for this clonotype: The antigen is undetermined.

The specimen was blood, either unsorted or a sorted T cell fraction (not recorded which). This TCR came from a male donor with ankylosing spondylitis or in good health (not recorded which). This chain joins TRBV6-1 and TRBJ2-7; 7 positions agree with TRBD1. The CDR3 is CASRVTGATYEQYF. The CDR3 DNA sequence: TGTGCCAGCAGAGTAACAGGGGCGACCTACGAGCAGTACTTC.